These T cell receptor beta chains were read from a single sample in a study of OX40 agonist ivuxolimab in advanced cancers. This table comes from immunoSEQ multiplex PCR, and its TCRdb copy is limited to in-frame clones, with some not included. Here the sample spans over 85,000 clones, approximately 83% being singletons. The sample in question was CD4+ or CD8+ T cells sorted from blood, obtained in a trial of the OX40 agonist ivuxolimab. The receptors originated from an adult with an advanced solid tumor such as melanoma, head and neck, liver or kidney cancer. Each CDR3 is given with its conserved first and last residue. Each record gives: CDR3 protein, CDR3 DNA, V gene, J gene, D gene, clone size, CDR3 length. A D gene is named only where the DNA matches it firmly. A row's size may be missing; if present it is once, few, many or a size class.

CASSIGQGAGYEQYF	TGTGCCAGCAGCATTGGACAGGGGGCCGGCTACGAGCAGTACTTC	TRBV11-2	TRBJ2-7	TRBD1	once	15
CAIRSGGGGTEAFF	TGTGCCATCAGATCAGGGGGTGGTGGCACTGAAGCTTTCTTT	TRBV28	TRBJ1-1	TRBD1	once	14
CASSSFGRESDTQYF	TGTGCCAGCAGCTCCTTCGGGCGGGAATCAGATACGCAGTATTTT	TRBV11-3	TRBJ2-3	-	-	15
CASSPEEMTEAFF	TGTGCCAGCTCACCGGAGGAGATGACTGAAGCTTTCTTT	TRBV18	TRBJ1-1	-	-	13
CASSLGGPGNEQFF	TGTGCCAGCAGCTTAGGCGGTCCTGGGAATGAGCAGTTCTTC	TRBV7-9	TRBJ2-1	-	-	14
CASSSLPSTGEGETQYF	TGTGCCAGCAGCTCCTTACCATCTACAGGAGAGGGGGAGACCCAGTACTTC	TRBV11-2	TRBJ2-5	-	-	17
CASSLAGERAYEQYF	TGCGCCAGCAGCTTGGCCGGAGAGAGGGCCTACGAGCAGTACTTC	TRBV5-1	TRBJ2-7	-	-	15
CASSYNSLAGGVETQYF	TGTGCCAGCAGCTATAATAGTCTAGCGGGAGGTGTGGAGACCCAGTACTTC	TRBV11-2	TRBJ2-5	TRBD2	-	17
CASSVVRGSNTGELFF	TGTGCCAGCAGCGTAGTCAGGGGGTCCAACACCGGGGAGCTGTTTTTT	TRBV9	TRBJ2-2	TRBD1	-	16
CATSSLGVTEAFF	TGTGCCACCAGCAGCCTTGGGGTGACTGAAGCTTTCTTT	TRBV15	TRBJ1-1	-	-	13
CASSLGRGWSEAFF	TGCGCCAGCAGCTTGGGCAGGGGTTGGTCTGAAGCTTTCTTT	TRBV5-1	TRBJ1-1	-	-	14
CASSVETRYPGEQFF	TGTGCCAGCAGCGTAGAGACACGGTACCCCGGTGAGCAGTTCTTC	TRBV9	TRBJ2-1	-	-	15
CASKEIEAFF	TGTGCCAGCAAGGAGATTGAAGCTTTCTTT	TRBV28	TRBJ1-1	-	-	10
CASSPGKGPVREQFF	TGTGCCAGCTCACCTGGAAAGGGCCCCGTCCGTGAGCAGTTCTTC	TRBV18	TRBJ2-1	-	few	15
CASSLGVRNTEAFF	TGTGCCAGCAGTTTGGGAGTGAGGAACACTGAAGCTTTCTTT	TRBV9	TRBJ1-1	-	-	14
CASSFPNQPQHF	TGTGCCAGCAGCTTCCCCAATCAGCCCCAGCATTTT	TRBV7-2	TRBJ1-5	-	-	12
CATSRDSGGEKLFF	TGTGCCACCAGCAGAGATTCTGGGGGTGAAAAACTGTTTTTT	TRBV15	TRBJ1-4	-	-	14
CAWSPGTGYVKQYF	TGTGCCTGGAGTCCCGGGACAGGCTACGTTAAGCAGTACTTC	TRBV30	TRBJ2-7	TRBD1	-	14
CASSPGGGGRNQPQHF	TGTGCCAGCAGCCCAGGGGGTGGTGGACGCAATCAGCCCCAGCATTTT	TRBV6-6	TRBJ1-5	TRBD1	-	16
CASSVRASGGNEQFF	TGTGCCAGCAGCGTACGGGCTAGCGGGGGCAATGAGCAGTTCTTC	TRBV9	TRBJ2-1	TRBD2	-	15
CAWSVDGQYAQPQHF	TGTGCCTGGAGTGTAGACGGACAGTACGCCCAGCCCCAGCATTTT	TRBV30	TRBJ1-5	-	-	15
CASSYGTGGIGNTIYF	TGTGCCAGCAGTTACGGGACAGGGGGGATCGGAAACACCATATATTTT	TRBV6-5	TRBJ1-3	TRBD1	-	16
CASREKTSGSQYEQYF	TGTGCCAGCAGAGAAAAGACTAGCGGGAGTCAATACGAGCAGTACTTC	TRBV6-1	TRBJ2-7	TRBD2	-	16
CASSVDFSSDTQYF	TGTGCCAGCAGCGTAGATTTTAGCTCAGATACGCAGTATTTT	TRBV9	TRBJ2-3	-	-	14
CASSRGQGPIGEQYF	TGCGCCAGCAGCCGAGGACAGGGGCCCATAGGGGAGCAGTACTTC	TRBV4-1	TRBJ2-7	TRBD1	-	15
CASSATDKNTEAFF	TGTGCCAGCAGTGCGACGGATAAGAACACTGAAGCTTTCTTT	TRBV6-1	TRBJ1-1	-	-	14
CASSKKRTGEGYEQYF	TGTGCCAGCAGTAAGAAAAGGACAGGGGAGGGCTACGAGCAGTACTTC	TRBV6-6	TRBJ2-7	TRBD1	-	16
CASQVRVDDGYTF	TGTGCCAGCCAAGTCAGGGTCGACGATGGCTACACCTTC	TRBV6-1	TRBJ1-2	-	-	13
CASSLGTQYF	TGTGCCAGCAGTTTAGGTACGCAGTATTTT	TRBV28	TRBJ2-3	-	-	10
CASRTGVNYGYTF	TGTGCCAGCAGAACAGGGGTGAACTATGGCTACACCTTC	TRBV27	TRBJ1-2	TRBD1	-	13
CASSINRGTDTQYF	TGTGCCAGCAGTATAAACAGGGGCACAGATACGCAGTATTTT	TRBV27	TRBJ2-3	-	once	14
CASTRDAQAAFF	TGTGCCAGCACCCGGGACGCCCAAGCGGCTTTCTTT	TRBV5-4	TRBJ1-1	-	-	12
CASSLGGTPSSGANVLTF	TGCGCCAGCAGCTTGGGCGGGACCCCTAGCTCTGGGGCCAACGTCCTGACTTTC	TRBV5-1	TRBJ2-6	-	-	18
CASSVASGQGEQFF	TGTGCCAGCAGCGTAGCAAGCGGCCAAGGTGAGCAGTTCTTC	TRBV9	TRBJ2-1	-	-	14
CASSVGLLAGDQGEQFF	TGTGCCAGCAGCGTAGGGTTGCTAGCGGGGGATCAGGGTGAGCAGTTCTTC	TRBV9	TRBJ2-1	TRBD2	-	17
CASRRSPLHF	TGTGCCAGCAGACGAAGTCCCCTCCACTTT	TRBV7-6	TRBJ1-6	-	-	10
CASSLDVLITEAFF	TGTGCCAGCAGCTTAGATGTACTTATTACTGAAGCTTTCTTT	TRBV11-2	TRBJ1-1	-	-	14
CASSLVGGGGFISQETQYF	TGTGCCAGCAGCTTAGTTGGGGGAGGGGGGTTTATTTCTCAAGAGACCCAGTACTTC	TRBV7-2	TRBJ2-5	-	-	19
CAWSPEGNQPQHF	TGTGCCTGGAGCCCTGAGGGAAATCAGCCCCAGCATTTT	TRBV30	TRBJ1-5	-	-	13
CASRGQGLNTGELFF	TGTGCCAGCAGAGGACAGGGGCTGAACACCGGGGAGCTGTTTTTT	TRBV7-2	TRBJ2-2	TRBD1	few	15
CASSHSMNTEAFF	TGTGCCAGCAGCCACTCGATGAACACTGAAGCTTTCTTT	TRBV7-9	TRBJ1-1	-	-	13
CASSLVVTGQETQYF	TGTGCCAGCAGCTTGGTCGTTACAGGACAAGAGACCCAGTACTTC	TRBV5-6	TRBJ2-5	-	-	15
CASKVIGTVNTDTQYF	TGCGCCAGCAAAGTAATAGGGACAGTGAACACAGATACGCAGTATTTT	TRBV5-1	TRBJ2-3	TRBD1	-	16
CASSLGGWETQYF	TGTGCCAGCAGCTTAGGCGGTTGGGAGACCCAGTACTTC	TRBV7-2	TRBJ2-5	-	once	13
CASSPPGVRTEAFF	TGTGCCAGCTCACCACCAGGGGTGAGGACTGAAGCTTTCTTT	TRBV18	TRBJ1-1	-	-	14
CASSQDPGSPLHF	TGCGCCAGCAGCCAAGATCCGGGGTCACCCCTCCACTTT	TRBV4-1	TRBJ1-6	-	-	13
CASSRAGGQGDTQYF	TGTGCCAGTAGTCGAGCGGGGGGCCAGGGGGATACGCAGTATTTT	TRBV19	TRBJ2-3	TRBD2	-	15
CATSRSTEKLFF	TGTGCCACCAGCAGGTCCACTGAAAAACTGTTTTTT	TRBV15	TRBJ1-4	-	-	12
CASSLGSNQPQHF	TGCGCCAGCAGCCTTGGGAGCAATCAGCCCCAGCATTTT	TRBV5-1	TRBJ1-5	-	once	13
CASSLAQGFEAFF	TGTGCCAGCAGCTTAGCCCAGGGCTTTGAAGCTTTCTTT	TRBV7-2	TRBJ1-1	-	-	13
CASSPRTGREQFF	TGTGCCAGCAGTCCCCGAACGGGCCGGGAGCAGTTCTTC	TRBV28	TRBJ2-1	-	-	13
CAIKKGTGAYEQYF	TGTGCCATCAAGAAAGGGACAGGGGCCTACGAGCAGTACTTC	TRBV10-3	TRBJ2-7	TRBD1	once	14
CASSIQGLMSTEAFF	TGCGCCAGCAGCATACAGGGTCTGATGAGCACTGAAGCTTTCTTT	TRBV5-1	TRBJ1-1	-	-	15
CAIKMGANQETQYF	TGTGCCATCAAAATGGGGGCCAACCAAGAGACCCAGTACTTC	TRBV10-3	TRBJ2-5	-	-	14
CAMIRVQGTEAFF	TGTGCCATGATTCGAGTACAAGGCACTGAAGCTTTCTTT	TRBV7-9	TRBJ1-1	-	-	13
CASSLRGGSNEQYF	TGTGCCAGCAGTTTGCGCGGGGGTAGCAACGAGCAGTACTTC	TRBV28	TRBJ2-7	TRBD2	-	14
CASSEQPTLGTEAFF	TGTGCCAGCAGCGAACAGCCAACCCTCGGTACTGAAGCTTTCTTT	TRBV7-2	TRBJ1-1	-	once	15
CASSWAGTDTQYF	TGTGCCAGCAGCTGGGCCGGCACAGATACGCAGTATTTT	TRBV5-4	TRBJ2-3	-	-	13
CASSPLGSTGELFF	TGTGCCAGCAGTCCTCTCGGTTCCACCGGGGAGCTGTTTTTT	TRBV6-4	TRBJ2-2	-	-	14
CASSTPSNTGELFF	TGTGCCAGCAGCACCCCTTCGAACACCGGGGAGCTGTTTTTT	TRBV7-2	TRBJ2-2	-	-	14